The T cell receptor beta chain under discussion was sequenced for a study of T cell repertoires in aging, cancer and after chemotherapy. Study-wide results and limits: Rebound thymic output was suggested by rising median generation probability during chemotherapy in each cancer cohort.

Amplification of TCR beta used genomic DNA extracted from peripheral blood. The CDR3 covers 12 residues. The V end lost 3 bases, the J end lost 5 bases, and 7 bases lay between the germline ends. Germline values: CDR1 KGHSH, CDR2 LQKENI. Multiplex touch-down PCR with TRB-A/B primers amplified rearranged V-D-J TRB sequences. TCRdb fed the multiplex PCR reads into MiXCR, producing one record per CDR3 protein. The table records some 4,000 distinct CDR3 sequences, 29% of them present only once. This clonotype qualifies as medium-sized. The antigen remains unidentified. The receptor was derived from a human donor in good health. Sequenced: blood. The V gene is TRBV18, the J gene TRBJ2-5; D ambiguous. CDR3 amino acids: CASSPDRETQYF. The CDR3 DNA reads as TGTGCCAGCTCACCGGATCGGGAGACCCAGTACTTC.